The 27 T cell receptor beta chains in this list originate from one sample, sequenced in a study of cytomegalovirus exposure and HLA in healthy donors. Primers included in the PCR were 60 Vbeta and 13 Jbeta primers. Data came from immunoSEQ multiplex PCR; TCRdb stores just in-frame clones and leaves some out. The top ten hold more than 5% of the sample, which has around 240,000 clones, about 80% seen once. What was sequenced was PBMCs. The receptors derive from a woman between 40 and 55 years old in good health and CMV-seropositive.

V gene TRBV7-2 combines with J gene TRBJ1-3; D is undetermined. Germline-derived CDR1 and CDR2 are SGHTA and FQGNSA. V lost 2 bases and J 0 bases, leaving 8 bases between the germline ends. CDR3 length: 15 residues. CDR3 sequence reads: CASSLSSGSGNTIYF. For the CDR3, the DNA is TGTGCCAGCAGCTTATCTTCGGGCTCTGGAAACACCATATATTTT.

This rearrangement joins TRBV28 to TRBJ1-1; no clear D. Germline V gene lookup returns CDR1 MDHEN and CDR2 SYDVKM. V lost 2 bases and J 6 bases, leaving 7 bases between the germline ends. This CDR3 comprises 12 residues. The CDR3 DNA reads TGTGCCAGCAGTTTAGAGGCTTCTGAAGCTTTCTTT. Its protein product is CASSLEASEAFF.

CDR3 residues: CASSPAGFNSPLHF. The CDR3 DNA follows: TGTGCCAGCTCACCGGCAGGGTTTAATTCACCCCTCCACTTT. The chain is built from TRBV18 and TRBJ1-6; possible D gene TRBD1, 5 bases. Germline V CDR1 and CDR2: KGHSH, LQKENI. V was shortened by 3 bases and J by 6 bases, with 9 bases between the two germline ends. This CDR3 comprises 14 residues.

This sequence joins TRBV6-5 and TRBJ1-1; perhaps TRBD1 as D (6 bases). CDR3 length: 14 residues. Germline loops: CDR1 MNHEY, CDR2 SVGAGI. Trimming shortened V by 5 bases and J by 0 bases, and 10 bases separated the two germline ends. This chain's CDR3 is CASSTGQLNTEAFF. The CDR3 nucleotides are TGTGCCAGCAGTACTGGACAGTTGAACACTGAAGCTTTCTTT.

J is TRBJ1-2 and V is TRBV5-1; 7 bases match TRBD1. Germline V gene data show CDR1 as SGHRS and CDR2 as YFSETQ. The CDR3 consists of 16 residues. V shed 1 base, J shed 5 bases, and the junction held 11 bases outside the gene matches. The CDR3: CASSLISPDRAYGYTF. The CDR3 bases are TGCGCCAGCAGCTTGATTTCGCCAGACAGGGCGTATGGCTACACCTTC.

The chain couples TRBV4-3 to TRBJ1-2; D remains ambiguous. The CDR3 extends over 16 amino acids. The V end was cut by 1 base, the J end by 0 bases, with 12 bases between. CDR1 is LGHNA and CDR2 is YSLEER in the germline V gene. DNA of the CDR3: TGCGCCAGCAGCCAAGCTTCGACTGCGACTAACTATGGCTACACCTTC. It encodes CASSQASTATNYGYTF.

In its sample, this clone was seen once. The rearrangement uses TRBV2 and TRBJ2-2; maybe TRBD1 (7 bases). The CDR3 has 14 amino acids. The V and J ends lost 7 bases and 6 bases respectively, with 15 bases between them. Germline CDR1 reads SNHLY; CDR2 reads FYNNEI. The CDR3 DNA reads as TGTGCCAGCATGCCCAGGGGGGAGTCCGGGGAGCTGTTTTTT. Translated, it gives CASMPRGESGELFF.

V gene TRBV21-1 combines with J gene TRBJ2-1; the listed D gene, TRBD2, was not tested against the DNA. TRBV21-1 is designated a pseudogene. CDR3 length: 17 amino acids. The CDR3 loop reads CASSKGEGRGPYNEQFF. CDR3 in DNA: TGTGCCAGCAGCAAAGGCGAGGGGCGGGGGCCCTACAATGAGCAGTTCTTC.

The chain combines TRBV28 with TRBJ2-5, with a possible D match to TRBD2 (6 bases). The CDR3 loop spans 12 amino acids. The V end lost 11 bases, the J end lost 9 bases, and 19 bases lay between the germline ends. Germline assignment: CDR1 MDHEN and CDR2 SYDVKM. The CDR3 here is CAAGGGPRAQYF. The CDR3 DNA reads TGTGCCGCCGGGGGAGGACCCAGGGCCCAGTACTTC.

The V gene is TRBV7-9, the J gene TRBJ2-7; 8 bases map to TRBD2. Germline trimming cut 6 bases from V and 6 bases from J; bases unmatched to any gene: 10. In germline, CDR1 is SEHNR, CDR2 FQNEAQ (reference sequence). CDR3 length: 14 residues. DNA of the CDR3: TGTGCCAGCAGATCCGAGGGACTAGGTGGCGAGCAGTACTTC. Residues: CASRSEGLGGEQYF.

The table lists this clone with a count of one. The V and J genes are TRBV30 and TRBJ2-5, with 7 bases fitting TRBD2. Germline CDR1 reads GTSNPN; CDR2 reads SVGIG (reference sequence). The CDR3 has 13 residues. J was trimmed by 2 bases and V by 7 bases; bases with no gene match: 7. The CDR3 nucleotides read TGTGCCTCATCACAGCGGGGACAAGAGACCCAGTACTTC. This codes for CASSQRGQETQYF.

This chain links TRBV9 with TRBJ2-7; 10 bases map to TRBD2. Germline CDR1 SGDLS, CDR2 YYNGEE. The CDR3 has 15 amino acids. V was clipped by 4 bases and J by 3 bases; unmatched bases: 7. DNA of the CDR3: TGTGCCAGCAGCTTTCAGGCTAGCGGGAGCTACGAGCAGTACTTC. This gives the protein CASSFQASGSYEQYF.

The rearrangement links TRBV7-9 to TRBJ1-2; 7 positions match TRBD1. V gave up 4 bases and J gave up 4 bases; unmatched junction bases: 18. CDR1 and CDR2 (germline): SEHNR, FQNEAQ (reference sequence). The CDR3 loop spans 18 amino acids. The CDR3 is CASSSQKGAATLGYGYTF. In DNA form, the CDR3 reads TGTGCCAGCAGCTCGCAAAAGGGGGCGGCTACCCTGGGCTATGGCTACACCTTC.

This chain joins TRBV4-2 and TRBJ2-2, with TRBD2 matching over 9 bases. The CDR3 totals 18 residues. The V gene end was trimmed by 4 bases and the J gene end by 0 bases; junction bases not matched to a gene: 9. Germline-derived CDR1 and CDR2 are LGHNA and YNFKEQ. CDR3 nucleotides: TGTGCCAGCAGCCGGGGGGAGCGGGAGGTTTCGAACACCGGGGAGCTGTTTTTT. It encodes CASSRGEREVSNTGELFF.

This chain joins TRBV7-6 and TRBJ2-7; 9 nucleotides agree with TRBD1. V dropped 3 bases and J dropped 2; count of bases not matched to a gene: 2. In germline, CDR1 is SGHVS, CDR2 FNYEAQ. CDR3 size: 14 residues. CDR3 residues: CASSFRTGAYEQYF. The CDR3 coding sequence is TGTGCCAGCAGCTTCCGGACAGGGGCCTACGAGCAGTACTTC. The whole variable domain, filled in from reference TRBV7-6 and TRBJ2-7, reads GAGVSQSPRYKVTKRGQDVALRCDPISGHVSLYWYRQALGQGPEFLTYFNYEAQQDKSGLPNDRFSAERPEGSISTLTIQRTEQRDSAMYRCASSFRTGAYEQYFGPGTRLTVT.

V gene TRBV6-1 combines with J gene TRBJ1-5, with a tentative D call TRBD1 (6 bases). From germline, CDR1 is MNHNS and CDR2 SASEGT. The CDR3 consists of 14 residues. The V gene lost 3 bases and the J gene lost 6 bases, with 12 bases spanning the gap. As DNA, the CDR3 is TGTGCCAGCAGTGAGAGGCCCAGGGGTCAGCCCCAGCATTTT. Translated: CASSERPRGQPQHF.

The chain uses TRBV21-1 and TRBJ1-2. TRBV21-1 is flagged as a pseudogene. There are 15 residues in the CDR3. The CDR3, as DNA: TGTGCCAGCCAACCCGTTCGGGGGTCTAACTATGGCTACACCTTC. It encodes CASQPVRGSNYGYTF.

This chain connects TRBV30 to TRBJ2-6; D is unresolved. The V gene lost 2 bases and the J gene lost 2 bases, with 10 bases spanning the gap. Germline CDR1 GTSNPN, CDR2 SVGIG (reference sequence). This CDR3 contains 15 residues. The CDR3 nucleotides read TGTGCCTGGAGTCCGACCCAGGCTGGGGCCAACGTCCTGACTTTC. Protein: CAWSPTQAGANVLTF.

The gene calls are TRBV7-8 and TRBJ2-2; D gene unclear. The CDR3 runs to 14 residues. Germline V gene lookup returns CDR1 SGHVS and CDR2 FQNEAQ. Trimming took 5 bases from V and 1 from J, leaving 8 bases between them. The CDR3 nucleotides are TGTGCCAGCAGCCCCCGACAGAACACCGGGGAGCTGTTTTTT. Translated, it gives CASSPRQNTGELFF.

This clone turned up a few times. CDR3 DNA: TGTGCCAGCTCACCGCAGGGGGGAGCTTTCTTT. It specifies CASSPQGGAFF. J is TRBJ1-1 and V is TRBV18; 7 positions agree with TRBD1. The germline CDR1 and CDR2 sequences are KGHSH and LQKENI. The CDR3 is made up of 11 amino acids. Trimming cost V 3 bases and J 10 bases; bases outside gene matches: 2.

J is TRBJ2-3 and V is TRBV7-9; a possible D gene is TRBD2 (5 bases). The CDR3 length is 15 residues. CDR1 and CDR2 from the germline V gene are SEHNR and FQNEAQ (reference sequence). V dropped 1 base and J dropped 2 bases, with 10 bases sitting between them. CDR3 nucleotides: TGTGCCAGCAGCTTAGATCCGGGGTTCACAGATACGCAGTATTTT. This gives the protein CASSLDPGFTDTQYF.

The rearrangement joins TRBV7-2 to TRBJ2-7; 7 bases agree with TRBD1. The V gene's germline CDR1 is SGHTA and CDR2 FQGNSA. With 1 base clipped from V and 0 bases from J, the junction kept 3 bases outside the gene matches. This CDR3 has 15 residues. The CDR3 sequence: CASSLGTGRSYEQYF. DNA of the CDR3: TGTGCCAGCAGCTTAGGGACAGGCCGCTCCTACGAGCAGTACTTC.

This chain links TRBV9 with TRBJ1-5, with 12 bases lining up with TRBD1. Germline assignment: CDR1 SGDLS and CDR2 YYNGEE. The junction had 13 bases not matched to a gene; V was cut back by 5 bases and J by 4 bases. This CDR3 spans 18 amino acids. The chain's CDR3 is CASRFPGQGALRNQPQHF. In nucleotides, the CDR3 is TGTGCCAGCAGATTCCCGGGACAGGGGGCGCTGAGGAATCAGCCCCAGCATTTT.

The CDR3 DNA follows: TGTGCCAGCAGCTTAGAAGGGGGTTTGTACGAGCAGTACTTC. This sequence encodes CASSLEGGLYEQYF. The chain carries TRBV7-6 and TRBJ2-7; D may be TRBD1 (6 bases). V lost 1 base, J lost 4 bases, and 11 bases lay in between. Germline lookup yields CDR1 SGHVS and CDR2 FNYEAQ. This CDR3 contains 14 residues.

The chain joins TRBV7-9 to TRBJ2-7; 8 nucleotides align to TRBD2. The CDR3 is 17 amino acids. Germline-derived CDR1 and CDR2 are SEHNR and FQNEAQ (reference sequence). The junction had 14 bases not matched to a gene; V was cut back by 2 bases and J by 5 bases. The CDR3 spells CASSLSLAGFSFHEQYF. The CDR3 DNA follows: TGTGCCAGCAGCTTAAGCCTAGCGGGCTTTTCCTTCCACGAGCAGTACTTC.

The rearrangement links TRBV6-5 to TRBJ1-1; the D is unclear. The ends were cut back, 0 bases at V and 1 base at J, with 9 bases in the middle. Germline V CDR1 and CDR2: MNHEY, SVGAGI. The CDR3 runs to 15 residues. The DNA for the CDR3 is TGTGCCAGCAGTTACTCACCGCAGGCGAACACTGAAGCTTTCTTT. Protein product: CASSYSPQANTEAFF.

The chain uses TRBV25-1 and TRBJ1-6; TRBD1 matches 9 bases. The CDR3 has 16 amino acids. Per the germline V gene, CDR1 is MGHDK and CDR2 is SYGVNS. V shed 3 bases, J shed 7 bases, and the junction held 7 bases outside the gene matches. The CDR3 loop reads CASSDRTGVGNSPLHF. CDR3 DNA sequence: TGTGCCAGCAGTGATCGGACAGGGGTGGGGAATTCACCCCTCCACTTT.